These 5 T cell receptor beta chains share one sample of origin, sequenced in a study of blood T cell repertoires in COVID-19. Clones were sequenced by immunoSEQ multiplex PCR, and TCRdb holds only the in-frame ones, with some missing. The table has about 210,000 clones, approximately 91% seen once. Sequenced material: peripheral blood. These receptors were collected from a woman in her thirties or forties with acute or convalescent COVID-19.

This clone was observed once. The chain uses TRBV25-1 and TRBJ1-1; 9 positions agree with TRBD1. Germline CDR1 is MGHDK and CDR2 is SYGVNS. The length of the CDR3 is 15 residues. The V segment lost 3 bases and the J segment 1 base; nucleotides outside the gene matches: 3. The CDR3 reads CASSDTQGANTEAFF. CDR3 nucleotides: TGTGCCAGCAGTGATACACAGGGGGCGAACACTGAAGCTTTCTTT.

J is TRBJ1-1 and V is TRBV5-6, with TRBD1 matching 7 bases. CDR1 and CDR2 from the germline V gene are SGHDT and YYEEEE. The trim removed 5 bases at V and 9 bases at J, leaving 10 bases unmatched. The CDR3 is 13 amino acids. DNA of the CDR3: TGTGCCAGCAGTTTTATAGAGACAGGGCAAGCTTTCTTT. It encodes CASSFIETGQAFF. Looking up the rest from reference TRBV5-6 and TRBJ1-1 gives the full variable domain: DAGVTQSPTHLIKTRGQQVTLRCSPKSGHDTVSWYQQALGQGPQFIFQYYEEEERQRGNFPDRFSGHQFPNYSSELNVNALLLGDSALYLCASSFIETGQAFFGQGTRLTVV.

The V gene is TRBV24-1, the J gene TRBJ2-6; D is possibly TRBD1 (5 bases). The CDR3 is 17 amino acids. V gave up 1 base and J gave up 0 bases, with 9 bases separating them. Germline values: CDR1 KGHDR, CDR2 SFDVKD. The CDR3 nucleotides read TGTGCCACCAGTGATTTTGGGGCCGGCTCTGGGGCCAACGTCCTGACTTTC. Protein sequence: CATSDFGAGSGANVLTF.

This clone was observed a handful of times. The V call is TRBV5-1, the J call TRBJ1-4, with 8 bases identical to TRBD1. Germline CDR1 reads SGHRS; CDR2 reads YFSETQ. The CDR3 loop spans 15 amino acids. Trimming at V came to 6 bases and at J to 6 bases, leaving 10 bases not matched to a gene. The chain's CDR3 is CASMSGTGSDEKLFF. The CDR3 DNA sequence: TGCGCCAGCATGAGTGGGACAGGATCGGATGAAAAACTGTTTTTT.

The chain is built from TRBV19 and TRBJ1-2, with D perhaps TRBD1 (6 bases). Germline lookup yields CDR1 LNHDA and CDR2 SQIVND (reference sequence). The length of the CDR3 is 15 residues. V was trimmed by 5 bases and J by 2 bases, leaving 15 bases between them. This chain's CDR3 is CASSPEQGQNYGYTF. The CDR3 nucleotides read TGTGCCAGTAGTCCAGAACAGGGACAAAACTATGGCTACACCTTC.